The TCR beta chain described here comes from a study of blood T cell repertoires in COVID-19. Study as a whole: Whether acute or convalescent, the COVID-19 samples came from the United States, Italy and Spain.

This CDR3 has 12 residues. V dropped 1 base and J dropped 6 bases, with 7 bases sitting between them. The germline CDR1 and CDR2 sequences are GTSNPN and SVGIG (reference sequence). All recovered Cohort 3 donors got two negative PCRs, got clearance, or saw symptom resolution. This clone was recorded at least ten times. Methods used by the authors: Nucleated cell counts were estimated from reference gene primer amplification. Profiling relied on immunoSEQ multiplex PCR, and the TCRdb table lists in-frame clones only, not all of them. Clone size and the V and J calls come from that table; the DNA yielded D and trimming. The sample yields fewer than 200,000 clones, about 80% seen once.

This clonotype was sampled from a middle-aged man who had recovered from COVID-19. J is TRBJ2-1 and V is TRBV30; a weak D match, TRBD1 (6 bases). Material for sequencing was PBMCs or T cells enriched from blood (not recorded which). Here the CDR3 DNA reads TGTGCCTGGAGTGCACAGGGCAATGAGCAGTTCTTC. Translating gives CAWSAQGNEQFF.